One sample yielded the 18 T cell receptor beta chains listed below, sequenced in a study of blood T cell repertoires in COVID-19. The repertoire was sequenced with immunoSEQ multiplex PCR; TCRdb's copy has only in-frame clones and lacks some. The table lists around 250,000 clones, around 83% of them singletons. Sequenced sample: peripheral blood. These receptors were obtained from a man between 18 and 29 years old with active or convalescent COVID-19.

J is TRBJ2-5 and V is TRBV7-2, with D possibly matching TRBD2 (5 bases). This CDR3 is built from 15 residues. V lost 5 bases and J 4 bases, leaving 17 bases between the germline ends. Germline V gene lookup returns CDR1 SGHTA and CDR2 FQGNSA. CDR3 loop: CASSLFWGVGETQYF. In DNA form, the CDR3 reads TGTGCCAGCAGCCTGTTCTGGGGAGTGGGAGAGACCCAGTACTTC.

This clone was counted between two and nine times. The chain is built from TRBV2 and TRBJ1-4, with D unresolved. With 6 bases removed from V and 10 bases from J, the gap between germline ends came to 15 bases. Germline V lookup: CDR1 SNHLY, CDR2 FYNNEI. CDR3 length: 13 residues. The CDR3 reads CASSYQVSRKLFF. Here the CDR3 DNA reads TGTGCCAGCAGCTACCAGGTTTCGAGAAAACTGTTTTTT.

This chain connects TRBV9 to TRBJ1-2; the match to TRBD1 covers 8 bases. Unmatched junction bases numbered 10, after V lost 1 base and J lost 5 bases. CDR1 is SGDLS, CDR2 YYNGEE, per germline. The CDR3 spans 16 residues. As DNA, the CDR3 is TGTGCCAGCAGCGTAAAGATCGGGACAGGTCTTTATGGCTACACCTTC. It codes for CASSVKIGTGLYGYTF.

This chain joins TRBV11-3 and TRBJ2-2; 8 nucleotides agree with TRBD2. The germline CDR1 and CDR2 sequences are SGHNT and YENEEA. Germline trimming cut 5 bases from V and 0 bases from J; bases unmatched to any gene: 2. This CDR3 contains 15 residues. The DNA of the CDR3 is TGTGCCAGCAGCCTACTAGCGGCGAACACCGGGGAGCTGTTTTTT. It translates to CASSLLAANTGELFF. The whole variable domain, remainder taken from reference TRBV11-3 and TRBJ2-2, is EAGVVQSPRYKIIEKKQPVAFWCNPISGHNTLYWYLQNLGQGPELLIRYENEEAVDDSQLPKDRFSAERLKGVDSTLKIQPAELGDSAVYLCASSLLAANTGELFFGEGSRLTVL.

This clone was seen only a few times. This CDR3 reads CASSPSTPRYEQYF. CDR3 coding DNA: TGTGCCAGCAGCCCTTCGACACCCCGCTACGAGCAGTACTTC. The chain joins TRBV7-9 to TRBJ2-7; D remains ambiguous. Trimming took 5 bases from V and 3 from J, leaving 14 bases between them. The CDR3 contains 14 residues. Looked up from germline, CDR1 is SEHNR and CDR2 is FQNEAQ (reference sequence).

The chain uses TRBV30 and TRBJ1-1, with D maybe TRBD1 (5 bases). Germline assignment: CDR1 GTSNPN and CDR2 SVGIG (reference sequence). With 2 bases removed from V and 1 base from J, the gap between germline ends came to 14 bases. CDR3 length: 15 amino acids. The CDR3 region is CAWSSYGQGNTEAFF. CDR3 in DNA: TGTGCCTGGAGTAGCTACGGGCAGGGGAACACTGAAGCTTTCTTT.

In its sample, this clone was seen once. J is TRBJ2-7 and V is TRBV7-2; D is possibly TRBD1 (5 bases). Germline V gene lookup returns CDR1 SGHTA and CDR2 FQGNSA. CDR3 length: 15 amino acids. V was pared by 5 bases and J by 7 bases, with 21 bases between. As DNA, the CDR3 is TGTGCCAGCAGCCGTACAGGAAACGCTTACGAGGAGCAGTACTTC. Its protein product is CASSRTGNAYEEQYF.

The V gene is TRBV5-1, the J gene TRBJ1-2; tentatively, D is TRBD1 (5 bases). This CDR3 spans 14 amino acids. In germline, CDR1 is SGHRS, CDR2 YFSETQ. The V and J ends lost 0 bases and 5 bases respectively, with 11 bases between them. CDR3 nucleotides: TGCGCCAGCAGCTTGGGCCCGACAGAGTATGGCTACACCTTC. Encoded protein: CASSLGPTEYGYTF.

The rearrangement links TRBV7-9 to TRBJ2-3; D uncertain. The CDR3 length is 15 residues. From germline, CDR1 is SEHNR and CDR2 FQNEAQ (reference sequence). V gave up 5 bases and J gave up 0 bases, with 12 bases separating them. The CDR3 region is CASSLTGSSTDTQYF. CDR3 in DNA: TGTGCCAGCAGCCTCACTGGTTCTAGCACAGATACGCAGTATTTT. Full variable domain (remainder filled in from reference TRBV7-9 and TRBJ2-3): DTGVSQNPRHKITKRGQNVTFRCDPISEHNRLYWYRQTLGQGPEFLTYFQNEAQLEKSRLLSDRFSAERPKGSFSTLEIQRTEQGDSAMYLCASSLTGSSTDTQYFGPGTRLTVL.

V gene TRBV10-3 combines with J gene TRBJ1-1; 7 positions match TRBD1. The CDR3 length is 13 residues. Germline values: CDR1 ENHRY, CDR2 SYGVKD. The V gene end was trimmed by 6 bases and the J gene end by 4 bases; junction bases not matched to a gene: 5. The CDR3 nucleotides read TGTGCCATCAGCCTTCAGGGGGGCACTGAAGCTTTCTTT. Residues: CAISLQGGTEAFF.

The genes are TRBV12-3 or TRBV12-4 and TRBJ2-2; D gene ambiguous. V was cut by 7 bases and J by 7 bases, with 7 bases left in between. The CDR3 spans 11 residues. CDR3: CASTRGGELFF. CDR3 coding DNA: TGTGCCAGCACTCGAGGCGGGGAGCTGTTTTTT.

This chain joins TRBV4-1 and TRBJ1-2, with a possible D match to TRBD1 (6 bases). The germline V gene encodes CDR1 MGHRA and CDR2 YSYEKL. The length of the CDR3 is 14 residues. Between the trimmed V and J ends, which lost 0 bases and 4 bases, there was a span of 9 bases. In DNA form, the CDR3 reads TGCGCCAGCAGCCAAGACGCAGGGGTCTATGGCTACACCTTC. It specifies CASSQDAGVYGYTF.

This chain links TRBV2 with TRBJ1-1, with D perhaps TRBD1 (5 bases). The V and J ends lost 4 bases and 5 bases respectively, with 17 bases between them. The CDR3 length is 15 residues. Germline V lookup: CDR1 SNHLY, CDR2 FYNNEI. In DNA, the CDR3 is TGTGCCAGCAGTGGAAACTCAGGGTTCGGGACTGAAGCTTTCTTT. Translation: CASSGNSGFGTEAFF. Combining the CDR3 with reference TRBV2 and TRBJ1-1 gives the whole variable domain EPEVTQTPSHQVTQMGQEVILRCVPISNHLYFYWYRQILGQKVEFLVSFYNNEISEKSEIFDDQFSVERPDGSNFTLKIRSTKLEDSAMYFCASSGNSGFGTEAFFGQGTRLTVV.

The rearrangement uses TRBV7-2 and TRBJ2-5, with 12 bases lining up with TRBD2. The V gene's germline CDR1 is SGHTA and CDR2 FQGNSA. Trimming removed 1 base from V and 7 bases from J; junction bases left unmatched: 4. This CDR3 is 15 amino acids long. The CDR3: CASSLGTSGTGTQYF. The CDR3 nucleotides are TGTGCCAGCAGCTTAGGGACTAGCGGGACTGGGACCCAGTACTTC.

This clone was seen only once. The chain links TRBV4-1 to TRBJ2-1; a possible D gene is TRBD2 (5 bases). The CDR3 spans 13 residues. CDR1 is MGHRA, CDR2 YSYEKL, per germline. V lost 0 bases, J lost 8 bases, and 8 bases lay in between. CDR3 nucleotides: TGCGCCAGCAGCCAAGAGATGGGAGATGAGCAGTTCTTC. Translated: CASSQEMGDEQFF.

The V gene is TRBV9, the J gene TRBJ2-2; D call uncertain. The CDR3 is 12 amino acids. Germline V CDR1 and CDR2: SGDLS, YYNGEE. Trimming removed 0 bases at V and 7 bases at J, with 4 bases between. In DNA, the CDR3 is TGTGCCAGCAGCGTAGTTAGCGGGGAGCTGTTTTTT. Its protein is CASSVVSGELFF.

The gene calls are TRBV7-2 and TRBJ2-7; TRBD2 matches at 7 bases. The J segment lost 2 bases and the V segment lost 4 bases, leaving 5 bases of the junction unmatched. The CDR3 covers 14 residues. Germline values: CDR1 SGHTA, CDR2 FQGNSA. CDR3 sequence: CASSWKRGPYEQYF. CDR3 coding DNA: TGTGCCAGCAGCTGGAAGCGGGGCCCCTACGAGCAGTACTTC.

The chain is built from TRBV19 and TRBJ1-5, with 7 bases lining up with TRBD1. Germline V gives CDR1 LNHDA, CDR2 SQIVND (reference sequence). This CDR3 region has 19 residues. V dropped 7 bases and J dropped 4; count of bases not matched to a gene: 22. CDR3 protein: CASTLSTGQRGGINQPQHF. CDR3 nucleotide sequence: TGTGCCAGTACCCTTAGTACGGGACAGCGAGGGGGGATTAATCAGCCCCAGCATTTT.